Sequencing of this T cell receptor (beta chain) was carried out in a study of cytomegalovirus exposure and HLA in healthy donors. Vbeta (60) and Jbeta (13) primers were used in the PCR. The data were produced by immunoSEQ multiplex PCR, yet TCRdb's version contains in-frame clones alone and is incomplete. The sample shows fewer than 150,000 clones, 75% to 80% of them seen only once. Broader study findings: Indistinguishable V segments, including TRBV6-2 and TRBV6-3, were excluded. Earlier findings revealed that most TCR beta V segments proved productive either about 87% or about 30% of the time. According to a later analysis, most TCR beta chains associated with CMV appeared HLA-restricted.

Looked up from germline, CDR1 is PRHDT and CDR2 is FYEKMQ (reference sequence). V lost 5 bases and J lost 4; bases outside the gene matches: 5. The CDR3 runs 15 residues. Regarding this clone: Its cognate antigen is unknown.

The chain recombines TRBV13 with TRBJ2-1; TRBD2 matches 10 bases. Input material: PBMCs. The TCR was taken from a woman between 40 and 50 years old in good health and CMV-seropositive. The CDR3 sequence: CASSLAGVGYNEQFF. The DNA of the CDR3 is TGTGCCAGCAGCCTAGCGGGAGTGGGATACAATGAGCAGTTCTTC.